This paragraph covers one T cell receptor beta chain sequence. This specimen comes from a study of blood T cell repertoires in COVID-19. In the original workflow: Amplification with reference gene primers provided the estimates of nucleated cell counts. Profiled with immunoSEQ multiplex PCR; TCRdb holds only in-frame clones, not every one. That table supplies the V and J calls and clone size; D and trimming were determined from the DNA. The sample includes around 290,000 clones, approximately 90% of them seen just once. Participants were placed into cohorts based on the clinical history they reported. After removal of 5 bases from V and 9 bases from J, the junction contained 7 bases not matched to a gene. The CDR3 sequence is 14 residues long. Germline V CDR1 and CDR2: KGHSH, LQKENI.

The source material was PBMCs or T cells enriched from blood (not recorded which). The receptor was isolated from a woman aged 55-69 years in a cohort exposed to, infected with or recovered from COVID-19 (not recorded which). V usage is TRBV18 and J usage is TRBJ2-7; 13 nucleotides agree with TRBD2. CDR3 sequence reads: CASSLPGLAGRQYF. The CDR3 nucleotides are TGTGCCAGCTCATTACCGGGACTAGCGGGACGGCAGTACTTC.